This T cell receptor (beta chain) was retrieved from a study of blood T cell repertoires in COVID-19. Study as a whole: COVID-19 samples, acute and convalescent, were from the United States, Italy and Spain.

TCRdb's copy holds only in-frame clones and misses some; the assay was immunoSEQ multiplex PCR. The sample has approximately 240,000 clones; approximately 90% are singletons. CDR1 and CDR2 from the germline V gene are SEHNR and FQNEAQ (reference sequence). Trimming cost V 5 bases and J 13 bases; bases outside gene matches: 14. There are 14 residues in the CDR3. Sequencing input: PBMCs or T cells enriched from blood (not recorded which). J is TRBJ2-1 and V is TRBV7-9, with 7 bases aligning to TRBD2. The source of this sequence is a woman aged 18-29 years who had recovered from COVID-19. CDR3 residues: CASSRPSGGGNQFF. CDR3 in DNA: TGTGCCAGCAGCCGTCCTTCTGGGGGAGGGAATCAGTTCTTC.